This T cell receptor beta chain was recovered during a study of cytomegalovirus exposure and HLA in healthy donors. Broader study findings: Common viral pathogens seemed to be connected with several of the most significant clusters, according to a later analysis. There were a few CMV-associated chains whose specificity for CMV antigens was confirmed in vitro. Cytomegalovirus-associated TCR beta chains were listed, numbering more than 150. In a later analysis, TCR beta V- and J-gene trimming showed a link to a missense DCLRE1C variant.

On this clone: Its antigen is currently unknown.

Germline lookup yields CDR1 GTSNPN and CDR2 SVGIG (reference sequence). The germline V and J ends were trimmed by 5 bases and 11 bases, with 16 bases remaining between them. The CDR3 is 13 residues long. The PCR contained 60 Vbeta and 13 Jbeta primers. Profiled with immunoSEQ multiplex PCR; TCRdb holds only in-frame clones, not every one. This table lists about 72,000 clones. The V call is TRBV30, the J call TRBJ1-6; unclear D gene. This receptor was taken from a man aged 40-50 years in good health and CMV-seronegative. The sequenced sample consisted of PBMCs. CDR3 DNA sequence: TGTGCCTGGGCCCCGCGGGCTTTAGCACCCCTCCACTTT. This codes for CAWAPRALAPLHF.